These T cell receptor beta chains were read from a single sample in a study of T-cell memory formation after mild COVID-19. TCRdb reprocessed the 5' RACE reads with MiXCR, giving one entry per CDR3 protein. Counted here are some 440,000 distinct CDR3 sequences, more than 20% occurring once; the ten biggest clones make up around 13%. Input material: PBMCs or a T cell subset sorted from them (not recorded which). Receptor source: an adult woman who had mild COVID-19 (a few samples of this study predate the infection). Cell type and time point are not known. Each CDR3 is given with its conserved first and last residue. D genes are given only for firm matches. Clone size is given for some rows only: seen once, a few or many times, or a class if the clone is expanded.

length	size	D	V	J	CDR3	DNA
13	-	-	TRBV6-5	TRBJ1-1	CASSPRRGHEAFF	TGTGCCAGCAGCCCACGGAGGGGTCATGAAGCTTTCTTT
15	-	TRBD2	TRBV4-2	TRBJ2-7	CASTRQLAGSYEQYF	TGTGCCAGCACCCGCCAACTAGCGGGGTCCTACGAGCAGTACTTC
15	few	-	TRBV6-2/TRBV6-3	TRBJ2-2	CASSYSRDLGGELFF	TGTGCCAGCAGTTACTCGAGGGACCTGGGCGGGGAGCTGTTTTTT
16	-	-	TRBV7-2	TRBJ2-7	CASSIGLIAVSYEQYF	TGTGCCAGCAGCATCGGTCTAATAGCGGTCTCCTACGAGCAGTACTTC
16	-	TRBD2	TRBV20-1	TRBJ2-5	CSARALAGGHQETQYF	TGCAGTGCTAGGGCCCTAGCGGGGGGACACCAAGAGACCCAGTACTTC
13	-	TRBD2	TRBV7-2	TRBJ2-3	CASSSLAGDTQYF	TGTGCCAGCAGCTCCTTAGCGGGAGATACGCAGTATTTT
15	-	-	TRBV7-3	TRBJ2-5	CASSSDGGTVETQYF	TGTGCCAGCAGCTCCGATGGGGGTACAGTGGAGACCCAGTACTTC
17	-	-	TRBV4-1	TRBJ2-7	CASSQDEEPGDSYEQYF	TGCGCCAGCAGCCAAGATGAGGAACCCGGGGATTCCTACGAGCAGTACTTC
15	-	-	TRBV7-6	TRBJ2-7	CASSADAGGLHEQYF	TGTGCCAGCAGCGCGGATGCAGGGGGGCTTCACGAGCAGTACTTC
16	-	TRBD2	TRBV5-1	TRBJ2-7	CASSAGLAGGSYEQYF	TGCGCCAGCAGCGCCGGACTAGCGGGAGGGTCCTACGAGCAGTACTTC
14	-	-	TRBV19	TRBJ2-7	CASSMPGIPYEQYF	TGTGCCAGTAGTATGCCCGGGATCCCCTACGAGCAGTACTTC
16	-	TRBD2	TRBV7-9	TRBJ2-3	CASRSGRGGRTDTQYF	TGTGCCAGCAGGTCGGGGCGGGGGGGCCGCACAGATACGCAGTATTTT
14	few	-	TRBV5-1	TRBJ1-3	CASSADGLGGTIYF	TGCGCCAGCAGTGCCGACGGTCTTGGGGGCACCATATATTTT
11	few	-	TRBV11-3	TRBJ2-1	CASSIGRVSFF	TGTGCCAGCAGCATCGGAAGGGTGTCGTTCTTC
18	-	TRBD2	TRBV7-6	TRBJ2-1	CASSLDPNSGNSYNEQFF	TGTGCCAGCAGCTTAGACCCCAATAGCGGGAACTCCTACAATGAGCAGTTCTTC
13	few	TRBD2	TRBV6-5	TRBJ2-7	CASSYSGGHEQYF	TGTGCCAGCAGTTACAGCGGGGGCCACGAGCAGTACTTC
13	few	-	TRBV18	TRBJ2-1	CASSLYPEDEQFF	TGTGCCAGCTCCCTTTACCCGGAGGATGAGCAGTTCTTC
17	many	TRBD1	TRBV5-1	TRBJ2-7	CASSLPGTGGWSYEQYF	TGCGCCAGCAGCCTTCCCGGGACAGGGGGCTGGTCCTACGAGCAGTACTTC
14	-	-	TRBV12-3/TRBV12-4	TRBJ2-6	CASGILSGANVLTF	TGTGCCAGCGGAATTCTCTCTGGGGCCAACGTCCTGACTTTC
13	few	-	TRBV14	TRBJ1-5	CASSQTGKQPQHF	TGTGCCAGCAGCCAGACAGGTAAACAGCCCCAGCATTTT
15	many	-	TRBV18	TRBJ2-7	CASPRFDRDPYEQYF	TGTGCCAGCCCGCGGTTCGACAGAGATCCTTACGAGCAGTACTTC
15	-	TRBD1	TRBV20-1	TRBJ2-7	CSARDWLTGGYEQYF	TGCAGTGCTAGAGATTGGCTAACAGGGGGGTACGAGCAGTACTTC
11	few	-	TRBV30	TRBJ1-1	CAWSIGTEAFF	TGTGCCTGGAGTATAGGGACTGAAGCTTTCTTT
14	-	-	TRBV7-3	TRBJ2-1	CASSKMWAKDEQFF	TGTGCCAGCAGTAAAATGTGGGCCAAGGATGAGCAGTTCTTC
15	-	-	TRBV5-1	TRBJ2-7	CASSLQGIGSYEQYF	TGCGCCAGCAGCTTACAGGGTATAGGCTCCTACGAGCAGTACTTC
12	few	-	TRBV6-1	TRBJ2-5	CAISQDWETQYF	TGTGCCATCAGTCAGGATTGGGAGACCCAGTACTTC
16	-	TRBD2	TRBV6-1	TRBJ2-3	CASSELIGISGGTQYF	TGTGCCAGCAGTGAACTGATCGGGATCTCGGGGGGTACGCAGTATTTT
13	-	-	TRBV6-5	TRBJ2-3	CASSYGSTDTQYF	TGTGCCAGCAGTTACGGCAGCACAGATACGCAGTATTTT
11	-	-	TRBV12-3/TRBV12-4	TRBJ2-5	CASSALETQYF	TGTGCCAGCAGTGCCTTGGAGACCCAGTACTTC
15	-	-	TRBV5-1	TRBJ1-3	CASRPGPDSGNTIYF	TGCGCCAGCAGACCCGGGCCAGACTCTGGAAACACCATATATTTT
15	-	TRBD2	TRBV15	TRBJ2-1	CATRRLAGAQNEQFF	TGTGCCACCAGGCGACTAGCGGGAGCTCAAAATGAGCAGTTCTTC
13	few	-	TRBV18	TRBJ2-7	CASSPQESYEQYF	TGTGCCAGCTCACCACAGGAATCCTACGAGCAGTACTTC
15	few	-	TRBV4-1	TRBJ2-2	CASSQDNSITGELFF	TGCGCCAGCAGCCAAGATAATAGTATCACCGGGGAGCTGTTTTTT
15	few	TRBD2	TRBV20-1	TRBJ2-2	CSAVDGGAYTGELFF	TGCAGTGCTGTGGACGGGGGGGCCTATACCGGGGAGCTGTTTTTT
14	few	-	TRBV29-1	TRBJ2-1	CSVLGGWAYNEQFF	TGCAGCGTCCTAGGGGGGTGGGCCTACAATGAGCAGTTCTTC